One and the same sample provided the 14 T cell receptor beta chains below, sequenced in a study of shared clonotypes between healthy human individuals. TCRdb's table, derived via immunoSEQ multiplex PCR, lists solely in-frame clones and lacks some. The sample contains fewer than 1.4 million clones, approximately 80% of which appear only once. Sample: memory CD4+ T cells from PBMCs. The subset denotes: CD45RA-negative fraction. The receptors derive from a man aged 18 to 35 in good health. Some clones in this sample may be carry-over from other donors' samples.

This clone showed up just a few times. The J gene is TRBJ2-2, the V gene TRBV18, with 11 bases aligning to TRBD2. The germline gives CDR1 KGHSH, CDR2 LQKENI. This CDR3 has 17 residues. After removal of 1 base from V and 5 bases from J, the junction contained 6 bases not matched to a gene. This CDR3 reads CASSPLAGGPWTGELFF. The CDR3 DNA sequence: TGTGCCAGCTCACCACTAGCGGGAGGGCCTTGGACCGGGGAGCTGTTTTTT.

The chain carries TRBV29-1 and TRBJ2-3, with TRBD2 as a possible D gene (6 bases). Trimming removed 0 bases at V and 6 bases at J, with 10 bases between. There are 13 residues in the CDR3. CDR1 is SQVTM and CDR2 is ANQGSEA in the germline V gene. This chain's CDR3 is CSVEDGGVDTQYF. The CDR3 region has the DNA TGCAGCGTTGAAGATGGCGGGGTGGATACGCAGTATTTT.

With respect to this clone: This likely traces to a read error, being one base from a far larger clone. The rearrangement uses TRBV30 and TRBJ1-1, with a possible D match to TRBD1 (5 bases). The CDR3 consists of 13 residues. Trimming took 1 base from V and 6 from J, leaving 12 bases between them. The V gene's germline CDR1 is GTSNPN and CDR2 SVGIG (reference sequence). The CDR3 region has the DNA TGTGCCTGGAGTGGGGCGAGGGGCGCTGAAGCTTTCTTT. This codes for CAWSGARGAEAFF. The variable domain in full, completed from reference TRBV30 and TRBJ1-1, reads SQTIHQWPATLVQPVGSPLSLECTVEGTSNPNLYWYRQAAGRGLQLLFYSVGIGQISSEVPQNLSASRPQDRQFILSSKKLLLSDSGFYLCAWSGARGAEAFFGQGTRLTVV.

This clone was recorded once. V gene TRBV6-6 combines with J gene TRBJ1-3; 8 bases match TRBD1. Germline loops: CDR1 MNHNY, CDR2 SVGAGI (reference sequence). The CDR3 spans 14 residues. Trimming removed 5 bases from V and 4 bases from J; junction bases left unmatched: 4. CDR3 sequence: CASSDRTGGNTIYF. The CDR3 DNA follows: TGTGCCAGCAGTGACAGGACAGGGGGAAACACCATATATTTT.

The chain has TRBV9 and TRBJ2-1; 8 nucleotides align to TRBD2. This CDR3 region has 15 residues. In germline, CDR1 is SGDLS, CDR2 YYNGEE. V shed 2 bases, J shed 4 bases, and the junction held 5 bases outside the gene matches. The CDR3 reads CASSVFREGYNEQFF. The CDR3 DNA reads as TGTGCCAGCAGCGTCTTCCGGGAGGGATACAATGAGCAGTTCTTC.

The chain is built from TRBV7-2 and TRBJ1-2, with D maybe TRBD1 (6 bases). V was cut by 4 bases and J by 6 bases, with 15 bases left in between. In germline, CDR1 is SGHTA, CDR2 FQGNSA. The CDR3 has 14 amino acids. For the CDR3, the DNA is TGTGCCAGCAGCTCGGGACAAAGGGTGAATGGCTACACCTTC. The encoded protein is CASSSGQRVNGYTF.

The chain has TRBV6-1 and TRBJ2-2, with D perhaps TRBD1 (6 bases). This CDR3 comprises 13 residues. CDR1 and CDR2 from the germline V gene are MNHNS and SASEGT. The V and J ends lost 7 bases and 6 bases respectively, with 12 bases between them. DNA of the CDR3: TGTGCCAGCATCGAAAGGGGGTCCGGGGAGCTGTTTTTT. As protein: CASIERGSGELFF.

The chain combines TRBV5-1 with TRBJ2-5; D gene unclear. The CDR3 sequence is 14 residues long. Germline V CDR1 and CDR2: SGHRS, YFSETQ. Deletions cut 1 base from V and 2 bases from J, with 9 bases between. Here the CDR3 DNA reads TGCGCCAGCAGCTTGCGGGTCAGACAAGAGACCCAGTACTTC. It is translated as CASSLRVRQETQYF.

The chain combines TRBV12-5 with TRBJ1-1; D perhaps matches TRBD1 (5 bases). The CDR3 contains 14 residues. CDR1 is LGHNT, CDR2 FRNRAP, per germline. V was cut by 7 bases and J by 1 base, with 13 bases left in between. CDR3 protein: CASEGRVGNTEAFF. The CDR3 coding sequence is TGTGCTAGTGAGGGCAGGGTTGGGAACACTGAAGCTTTCTTT.

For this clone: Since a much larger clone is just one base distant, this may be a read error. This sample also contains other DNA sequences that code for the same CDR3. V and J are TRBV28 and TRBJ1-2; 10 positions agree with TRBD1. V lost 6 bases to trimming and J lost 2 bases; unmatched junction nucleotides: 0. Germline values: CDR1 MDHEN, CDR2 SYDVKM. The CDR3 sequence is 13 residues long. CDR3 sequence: CASRGQGNYGYTF. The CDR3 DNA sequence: TGTGCCAGCAGGGGACAGGGGAACTATGGCTACACCTTC.

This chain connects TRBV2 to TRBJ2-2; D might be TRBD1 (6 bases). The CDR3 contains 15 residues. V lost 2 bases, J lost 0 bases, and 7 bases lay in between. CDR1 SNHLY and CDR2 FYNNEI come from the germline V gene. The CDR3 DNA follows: TGTGCCAGCAGTGAAACAGGGTCGAACACCGGGGAGCTGTTTTTT. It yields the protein CASSETGSNTGELFF.

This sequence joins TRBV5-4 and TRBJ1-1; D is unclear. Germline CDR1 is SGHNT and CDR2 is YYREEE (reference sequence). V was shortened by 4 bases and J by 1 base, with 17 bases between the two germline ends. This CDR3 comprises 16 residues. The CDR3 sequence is CASSPGPLLENTEAFF. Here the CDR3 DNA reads TGTGCCAGCAGCCCCGGGCCGCTACTGGAGAACACTGAAGCTTTCTTT.

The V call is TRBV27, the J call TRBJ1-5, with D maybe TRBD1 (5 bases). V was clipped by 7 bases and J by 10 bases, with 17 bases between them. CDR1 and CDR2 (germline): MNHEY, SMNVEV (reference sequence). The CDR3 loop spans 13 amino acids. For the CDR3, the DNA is TGTGCCAGCACCGGGGCCGGGGGTTCTCCCCAGCATTTT. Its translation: CASTGAGGSPQHF.

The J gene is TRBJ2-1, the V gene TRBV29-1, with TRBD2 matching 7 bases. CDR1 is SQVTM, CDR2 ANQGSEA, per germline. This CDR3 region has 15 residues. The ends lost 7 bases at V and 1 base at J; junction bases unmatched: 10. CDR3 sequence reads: CSAHLLAQSYNEQFF. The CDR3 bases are TGCAGCGCTCACTTACTAGCGCAGTCCTACAATGAGCAGTTCTTC.